Following are 26 T cell receptor beta chains from one sample sequenced in a study of CD8+CD57+ T cells in acquired aplastic anemia. CDR3 and TCR beta VDJ profiling relied on a genomic DNA template. TCRdb reprocessed the reads with MiXCR, giving one entry per CDR3 protein. The sample holds around 430,000 distinct CDR3 sequences; more than 25% are singletons and the top ten take roughly 0.8%. Whoever was chosen for sequencing had shown CD8+CD57+ cell expansion by flow cytometry. The sequenced sample was sorted CD4+, CD8+, or CD8+CD57+ T cells (not recorded which) from PBMCs. The receptor set was obtained from a human donor with aplastic anemia.

This chain links TRBV19 with TRBJ1-5; the match to TRBD1 covers 9 bases. J gave up 9 bases and V 3 bases, and 3 bases lay outside the gene matches. The CDR3 sequence is 13 residues long. The V gene's germline CDR1 is LNHDA and CDR2 SQIVND (reference sequence). The CDR3 protein is CASSIGTGRPQHF. CDR3 nucleotide sequence: TGTGCCAGTAGTATTGGGACAGGGAGGCCCCAGCATTTT.

The chain joins TRBV5-1 to TRBJ1-1; D gene uncertain. Germline V gives CDR1 SGHRS, CDR2 YFSETQ. V lost 0 bases and J lost 0, with 9 bases in between. This CDR3 has 15 residues. The CDR3 reads CASSLDQTMNTEAFF. Here the CDR3 DNA reads TGCGCCAGCAGCTTGGATCAGACTATGAACACTGAAGCTTTCTTT.

This clonotype was counted ten times or more. V and J are TRBV7-9 and TRBJ1-1; D call uncertain. The V and J ends lost 5 bases and 0 bases respectively, with 7 bases between them. From germline, CDR1 is SEHNR and CDR2 FQNEAQ (reference sequence). This CDR3 region has 13 residues. Here the CDR3 reads CASSKEMNTEAFF. The CDR3 DNA follows: TGTGCCAGCAGCAAAGAAATGAACACTGAAGCTTTCTTT.

This clonotype was found many times. The gene calls are TRBV20-1 and TRBJ1-1, with 7 bases that match TRBD1. The V gene end was trimmed by 5 bases and the J gene end by 12 bases; junction bases not matched to a gene: 3. This CDR3 is 9 amino acids long. Per germline, CDR1 DFQATT and CDR2 SNEGSKA (reference sequence). Here the CDR3 DNA reads TGCAGTGCTTTACAGGGGCCTTTCTTT. Protein sequence: CSALQGPFF.

This clonotype was detected many times. The rearrangement joins TRBV20-1 to TRBJ2-7, with TRBD1 as a possible D gene (7 bases). CDR3 length equals 16 residues. Germline V CDR1 and CDR2: DFQATT, SNEGSKA (reference sequence). The V gene lost 0 bases and the J gene lost 0 bases, with 15 bases spanning the gap. The CDR3 reads CSAREGGTASSYEQYF. DNA of the CDR3: TGCAGTGCTAGAGAGGGCGGGACAGCGAGCTCCTACGAGCAGTACTTC.

The chain employs TRBV10-3 and TRBJ1-1; TRBD1 aligns across 10 bases. The CDR3 contains 15 residues. The trim removed 5 bases at V and 3 bases at J, leaving 6 bases unmatched. In germline, CDR1 is ENHRY, CDR2 SYGVKD. The DNA of the CDR3 is TGTGCCATCAGTAAACGACAGGGGGCGGACACTGAAGCTTTCTTT. It specifies CAISKRQGADTEAFF.

A few counts support this clonotype. The junction differs from germline at one of its ends, possibly a read error. The chain has TRBV19 and TRBJ2-1; 8 bases agree with TRBD2. The CDR3 length is 16 residues. Germline V CDR1 and CDR2: LNHDA, SQIVND (reference sequence). DNA of the CDR3: TGTGCCAGCAGTATCGTAGAGCGGGAGCTATGGTATGAGCAGTTCTTC. This encodes CASSIVERELWYEQFF.

The J gene is TRBJ2-7, the V gene TRBV11-2; D is perhaps TRBD1 or TRBD2 (5 bases each). Germline CDR1 reads SGHAT; CDR2 reads FQNNGV. V gave up 3 bases and J gave up 1 base, with 13 bases separating them. CDR3 length: 15 amino acids. As DNA, the CDR3 is TGTGCCAGCAGCTTCCGAGGGACGGGATCCTACGAGCAGTACTTC. Protein product: CASSFRGTGSYEQYF.

This clonotype was picked up many times. The J gene is TRBJ2-7, the V gene TRBV2, with D perhaps matching TRBD1 (5 bases). The ends were cut back, 6 bases at V and 5 bases at J, with 8 bases in the middle. This CDR3 spans 11 amino acids. Germline CDR1 is SNHLY and CDR2 is FYNNEI. CDR3 sequence: CASRKGNEQYF. In nucleotides, the CDR3 is TGTGCCAGCAGAAAGGGGAACGAGCAGTACTTC. Variable domain in full (rest from reference TRBV2 and TRBJ2-7): EPEVTQTPSHQVTQMGQEVILRCVPISNHLYFYWYRQILGQKVEFLVSFYNNEISEKSEIFDDQFSVERPDGSNFTLKIRSTKLEDSAMYFCASRKGNEQYFGPGTRLTVT.

This clonotype was found a few times. The V call is TRBV13, the J call TRBJ2-7, with D perhaps TRBD2 (5 bases). V lost 6 bases to trimming and J lost 3 bases, with 12 bases between them. The CDR3 contains 13 residues. Looked up from germline, CDR1 is PRHDT and CDR2 is FYEKMQ (reference sequence). The DNA for the CDR3 is TGTGCCAGCAGTGTTCGGGGTATCTACGAGCAGTACTTC. This translates into CASSVRGIYEQYF.

The rearrangement uses TRBV5-1 and TRBJ2-3; the match to TRBD1 covers 7 bases. This CDR3 region has 15 residues. Unmatched junction bases numbered 4, after V lost 0 bases and J lost 3 bases. Germline V lookup: CDR1 SGHRS, CDR2 YFSETQ. The CDR3: CASSLGDRATDTQYF. The CDR3 DNA reads as TGCGCCAGCAGCTTGGGTGACAGGGCGACAGATACGCAGTATTTT.

This clonotype was recorded a few times. This chain connects TRBV7-9 to TRBJ1-1, with unresolved D. Germline CDR1 reads SEHNR; CDR2 reads FQNEAQ (reference sequence). The CDR3 covers 15 residues. V was trimmed by 0 bases and J by 7 bases, leaving 15 bases between them. DNA of the CDR3: TGTGCCAGCAGCTTAGCTCGCGGCGGAGTGCTTGAAGCTTTCTTT. This translates into CASSLARGGVLEAFF.

V and J are TRBV27 and TRBJ1-2, with unresolved D. The V gene lost 6 bases and the J gene lost 0 bases, with 14 bases spanning the gap. CDR3 length: 15 residues. CDR1 and CDR2 from the germline V gene are MNHEY and SMNVEV (reference sequence). This chain's CDR3 is CASSLLGSTNYGYTF. The CDR3 nucleotides read TGTGCCAGCAGCCTTCTGGGGTCAACTAACTATGGCTACACCTTC.

The genes are TRBV7-9 and TRBJ2-5, with 9 bases matching TRBD2. Germline CDR1 is SEHNR and CDR2 is FQNEAQ (reference sequence). The CDR3 runs 15 residues. V lost 6 bases to trimming and J lost 4 bases; unmatched junction nucleotides: 9. Here the CDR3 DNA reads TGTGCCAGCAGTCGGACTAGCGCCAGGGGAGAGACCCAGTACTTC. Its protein is CASSRTSARGETQYF. Full variable domain (remainder filled in from reference TRBV7-9 and TRBJ2-5): DTGVSQNPRHKITKRGQNVTFRCDPISEHNRLYWYRQTLGQGPEFLTYFQNEAQLEKSRLLSDRFSAERPKGSFSTLEIQRTEQGDSAMYLCASSRTSARGETQYFGPGTRLLVL.

This rearrangement joins TRBV6-5 to TRBJ1-5; the match to TRBD1 covers 10 bases. Germline V gene data show CDR1 as MNHEY and CDR2 as SVGAGI. V was pared by 1 base and J by 3 bases, with 3 bases of the junction left unmatched. The CDR3 extends over 16 amino acids. CDR3 sequence reads: CASSYFGTGANQPQHF. Here the CDR3 DNA reads TGTGCCAGCAGTTACTTTGGGACAGGGGCCAATCAGCCCCAGCATTTT.

This clonotype has a handful of counts. The chain combines TRBV11-2 with TRBJ2-7, with D perhaps assigned TRBD1 or TRBD2 (7 bases each). Trimming took 3 bases from V and 3 from J, leaving 18 bases between them. CDR3 length equals 16 residues. Germline V gene lookup returns CDR1 SGHAT and CDR2 FQNNGV. The CDR3 loop is CASSFRGGDRNYEQYF. CDR3 nucleotide sequence: TGTGCCAGCAGCTTTCGGGGAGGGGACAGAAACTACGAGCAGTACTTC.

This clonotype was seen repeatedly, ten times or more. V gene TRBV10-3 combines with J gene TRBJ2-3, with 10 bases identical to TRBD1. Germline trimming cut 5 bases from V and 4 bases from J; bases unmatched to any gene: 12. Germline V lookup: CDR1 ENHRY, CDR2 SYGVKD. CDR3 length equals 17 residues. The CDR3 spells CAISYSSGDRGADTQYF. The CDR3 region has the DNA TGTGCCATCAGTTACTCGTCCGGGGACAGGGGTGCAGATACGCAGTATTTT.

The genes are TRBV6-1 and TRBJ1-2; D might be TRBD1 (5 bases). Germline assignment: CDR1 MNHNS and CDR2 SASEGT. CDR3 size: 15 residues. V dropped 6 bases and J dropped 5 bases, with 19 bases sitting between them. The CDR3 sequence is CASSQQGTVSYGYTF. The CDR3 DNA sequence: TGTGCCAGCAGCCAACAAGGGACCGTCTCGTATGGCTACACCTTC.

Details on this clonotype: A much larger clone differs by one base, so this may be a read error. Here the CDR3 omits its conserved ending phenylalanine or tryptophan, so a read error is the likely source. Here the CDR3 reads CSATTGFETQYL. The CDR3 DNA follows: TGCAGTGCTACGACAGGGTTTGAGACCCAGTACCTC. This chain connects TRBV20-1 to TRBJ2-5; 7 bases agree with TRBD1. Germline V lookup: CDR1 DFQATT, CDR2 SNEGSKA (reference sequence). The CDR3 spans 12 residues. With V trimmed by 4 bases and J by 5 bases, 4 bases remained unmatched.

This clonotype was seen repeatedly, ten times or more. This chain joins TRBV7-2 and TRBJ2-5, with 10 positions matching TRBD2. The germline gives CDR1 SGHTA, CDR2 FQGNSA. This CDR3 has 14 residues. V lost 5 bases to trimming and J lost 4 bases; unmatched junction nucleotides: 4. The DNA for the CDR3 is TGTGCCAGCAGCCAAGCGGGGGGGATAGAGACCCAGTACTTC. Translated: CASSQAGGIETQYF.

This chain links TRBV20-1 with TRBJ2-1; unclear D gene. This CDR3 has 14 residues. Trimming pared 0 bases from V and 8 bases from J, leaving 14 bases between. Germline V gives CDR1 DFQATT, CDR2 SNEGSKA (reference sequence). The CDR3 nucleotides read TGCAGTGCTAGAGATGATTCGGGCGGTCATGAGCAGTTCTTC. This codes for CSARDDSGGHEQFF.

This clonotype was counted only a few times. CDR3 amino acids: CASRSGQRRNTEAFF. CDR3 in DNA: TGTGCCAGTAGATCAGGACAGAGGAGGAACACTGAAGCTTTCTTT. The chain has TRBV19 and TRBJ1-1; perhaps TRBD1 as D (6 bases). The CDR3 extends over 15 amino acids. V dropped 6 bases and J dropped 1 base, with 15 bases sitting between them. Germline lookup yields CDR1 LNHDA and CDR2 SQIVND (reference sequence).

The V and J genes are TRBV9 and TRBJ1-1; no definite D call. This CDR3 has 14 amino acids. V shed 2 bases and J shed 4 bases, with 12 bases lying between them. Germline assignment: CDR1 SGDLS and CDR2 YYNGEE. CDR3 protein: CASSVLQDGTEAFF. CDR3 nucleotide sequence: TGTGCCAGCAGCGTCCTTCAGGACGGCACTGAAGCTTTCTTT. Together with reference TRBV9 and TRBJ1-1, the CDR3 gives the full variable domain: DSGVTQTPKHLITATGQRVTLRCSPRSGDLSVYWYQQSLDQGLQFLIQYYNGEERAKGNILERFSAQQFPDLHSELNLSSLELGDSALYFCASSVLQDGTEAFFGQGTRLTVV.

The chain recombines TRBV30 with TRBJ1-5; D uncertain. V lost 3 bases and J 2 bases, leaving 8 bases between the germline ends. This CDR3 spans 13 amino acids. From germline, CDR1 is GTSNPN and CDR2 SVGIG (reference sequence). DNA of the CDR3: TGTGCCTGGAGCGGTCACGGCAATCAGCCCCAGCATTTT. Translated, it gives CAWSGHGNQPQHF.

This clonotype was recorded at least ten times. The chain employs TRBV19 and TRBJ2-3, with 11 nucleotides matching TRBD2. V was pared by 3 bases and J by 5 bases, with 1 base of the junction left unmatched. Looked up from germline, CDR1 is LNHDA and CDR2 is SQIVND (reference sequence). CDR3 size: 14 residues. In DNA, the CDR3 is TGTGCCAGTAGTATCGGGACTAGCGGAGATACGCAGTATTTT. It specifies CASSIGTSGDTQYF.

This clonotype has only a few counts. In DNA form, the CDR3 reads TGTGCCAGCAGCCTGAGGACTAGCGGGGGGCAAGAGACCCAGTACTTC. This sequence encodes CASSLRTSGGQETQYF. This rearrangement joins TRBV7-6 to TRBJ2-5; 14 nucleotides agree with TRBD2. V shed 5 bases, J shed 2 bases, and the junction held 4 bases outside the gene matches. The CDR3 is 16 residues long. Germline CDR1 reads SGHVS; CDR2 reads FNYEAQ.